This TCR beta chain was obtained from a study of response to subunit inactivated influenza vaccine. The junction had 10 bases not matched to a gene; V was cut back by 5 bases and J by 4 bases. In germline, CDR1 is LNHDA, CDR2 SQIVND (reference sequence). The CDR3 runs to 16 residues. This clonotype was counted between two and nine times. TCRdb redid the calling of the RT-PCR reads with MiXCR, one entry per CDR3 protein. The data hold 150,000 to 200,000 distinct CDR3 sequences, with 9.5% to 15% observed a single time. This sample also appeared in a second study, on T cells expressing NK-cell markers. That report notes: Making the TCR beta cDNA relied on 5'RACE template switching with UMIs. There were several donors in whom these clonotypes also led the CD3+CD56-NKG2C+ fraction.

This sample comprised CD8+ T cells sorted from PBMCs, obtained 11 to 12 days after vaccination. This TCR derives from a man aged 50-59 years who received an inactivated influenza vaccine. The rearrangement links TRBV19 to TRBJ2-2; the match to TRBD1 covers 7 bases. This chain's CDR3 is CASSPRTGQATGELFF. In nucleotides, the CDR3 is TGTGCCAGTAGTCCCCGGACAGGACAGGCCACCGGGGAGCTGTTTTTT.